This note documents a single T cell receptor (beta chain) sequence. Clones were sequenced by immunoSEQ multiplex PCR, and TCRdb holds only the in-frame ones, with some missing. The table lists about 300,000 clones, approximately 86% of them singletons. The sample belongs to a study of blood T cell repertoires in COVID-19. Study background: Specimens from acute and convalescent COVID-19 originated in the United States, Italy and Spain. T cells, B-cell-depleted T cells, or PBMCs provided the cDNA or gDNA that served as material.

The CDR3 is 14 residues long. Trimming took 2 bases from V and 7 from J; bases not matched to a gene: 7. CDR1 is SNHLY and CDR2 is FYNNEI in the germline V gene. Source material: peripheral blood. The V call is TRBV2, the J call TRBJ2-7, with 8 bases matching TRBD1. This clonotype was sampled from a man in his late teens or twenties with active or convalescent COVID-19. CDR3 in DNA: TGTGCCAGCAGTGAACTGGCCAGGGGGCATGAGCAGTACTTC. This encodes CASSELARGHEQYF.